The 10 T cell receptor beta chains given below trace back to one sample, sequenced in a study of T cells in Graves' hyperthyroidism and ophthalmopathy (dated by TCRdb to about 2019). Preparation of the library involved multiplex PCR. Sequencing was performed on an Illumina HiSeq 2000. TCR beta CDR3 regions were amplified from RNA transcripts. The first round of RT-PCR for the TCR CDR3 was performed with the HTBI primer set and the Qiagen OneStep RT-PCR kit. TCRdb applied fastp at Q25 and MiXCR to the public reads, then kept only in-frame beta chains. Each entry is one CDR3 protein sequence, shown with its most common DNA and genes. The sample table shows hundreds of thousands of distinct CDR3 sequences, and approximately 44% are seen once. 6.5% to 9% of the sample is held by the ten biggest clonotypes. Input material: peripheral blood or thyroid tissue (not recorded which). The receptor source for this set is a woman between 18 and 29 years old with Graves' hyperthyroidism. Donor details come from another sample of the same person, matched by shared clones.

The chain employs TRBV7-8 and TRBJ2-7; 12 bases are a match to TRBD2. V lost 3 bases to trimming and J lost 2 bases; unmatched junction nucleotides: 5. The CDR3 extends over 16 amino acids. Looked up from germline, CDR1 is SGHVS and CDR2 is FQNEAQ. The DNA for the CDR3 is TGTGCCAGCAGCTTTGAGGGACTAGCGGGCACCTACGAGCAGTACTTC. Translated, it gives CASSFEGLAGTYEQYF.

The chain has TRBV2 and TRBJ1-5; maybe TRBD1 (5 bases). This CDR3 region has 16 residues. The germline CDR1 and CDR2 sequences are SNHLY and FYNNEI. V gave up 6 bases and J gave up 0 bases, with 15 bases separating them. CDR3: CASSQNPGLSNQPQHF. CDR3 nucleotide sequence: TGTGCCAGCAGCCAAAATCCGGGACTTAGCAATCAGCCCCAGCATTTT.

A remark on this clonotype: This sequence may be a read error, since a much larger clone differs from it by one base. This chain uses TRBV29-1 with TRBJ1-2, with unresolved D. The V gene's germline CDR1 is SQVTM and CDR2 ANQGSEA. With 7 bases removed from V and 6 bases from J, the gap between germline ends came to 12 bases. The CDR3 consists of 11 residues. The CDR3 spells CSGREGHGYTF. In nucleotides, the CDR3 is TGCAGCGGCCGGGAAGGCCATGGCTACACCTTC.

The CDR3 here is CASSVAQDEKLFF. CDR3 DNA: TGTGCCAGCAGCGTAGCACAGGATGAAAAACTGTTTTTT. V usage is TRBV9 and J usage is TRBJ1-4; perhaps TRBD1 as D (5 bases). Trimming shortened V by 0 bases and J by 6 bases, and 6 bases separated the two germline ends. This CDR3 region has 13 residues. From germline, CDR1 is SGDLS and CDR2 YYNGEE.

This clonotype was recorded many times. J is TRBJ2-7 and V is TRBV10-3; 10 nucleotides line up with TRBD2. Unmatched junction bases numbered 4, after V lost 6 bases and J lost 2 bases. This CDR3 region has 14 residues. Germline V lookup: CDR1 ENHRY, CDR2 SYGVKD. The DNA of the CDR3 is TGTGCCATCAGCGCAGCGGGAGGGCCCTACGAGCAGTACTTC. It is translated as CAISAAGGPYEQYF.

The chain joins TRBV2 to TRBJ1-6; D gene unclear. The CDR3 covers 12 residues. The V and J ends lost 7 bases and 8 bases respectively, with 9 bases between them. Germline CDR1 is SNHLY and CDR2 is FYNNEI. The CDR3 sequence is CASTGGDSPLHF. The CDR3, as DNA: TGTGCCAGCACAGGAGGAGATTCACCCCTCCACTTT.

As DNA, the CDR3 is TGTGCCAGCAGCCCGGGAGATGAGACCCAGTACTTC. Translation gives CASSPGDETQYF. The J gene is TRBJ2-5, the V gene TRBV5-8; possible D gene TRBD2, 6 bases. This CDR3 is 12 amino acids long. Per the germline V gene, CDR1 is SGHTS and CDR2 is YDEGEE. The V and J ends lost 4 bases and 5 bases respectively, with 9 bases between them.

This clonotype was counted only a few times. The V call is TRBV9, the J call TRBJ1-3; D not certain. The CDR3 is made up of 15 amino acids. CDR1 and CDR2 from the germline V gene are SGDLS and YYNGEE. The V and J ends lost 4 bases and 0 bases respectively, with 11 bases between them. In nucleotides, the CDR3 is TGTGCCAGCAGCCCGCGGGCTTCCTCTGGAAACACCATATATTTT. Protein sequence: CASSPRASSGNTIYF.

Only a few counts were recorded for this clonotype. The chain employs TRBV2 and TRBJ1-5, with D possibly being TRBD1 (5 bases). Per germline, CDR1 SNHLY and CDR2 FYNNEI. The CDR3 covers 13 residues. The V end lost 6 bases, the J end lost 9 bases, and 15 bases lay between the germline ends. CDR3: CASSPDSFGPQHF. The CDR3 coding sequence is TGTGCCAGCAGCCCAGACAGTTTTGGGCCCCAGCATTTT.

The J gene is TRBJ1-6, the V gene TRBV12-3 or TRBV12-4, with 8 bases matching TRBD1. The CDR3 covers 15 residues. CDR3 nucleotide sequence: TGTGCTAGTGGTATCGCCGGGACAGGAAATTCACCCCTCCACTTT. This sequence encodes CASGIAGTGNSPLHF.